Listed below are T cell receptor beta chains from one sample, sequenced in a study of lymphopenia after photon versus proton radiotherapy. Assay used: immunoSEQ multiplex PCR; TCRdb lists only in-frame clones, some missing. Altogether 68,000 or so clones are present, roughly 93% being singletons, with the ten largest covering roughly 2.7%. This specimen was peripheral blood, taken from a patient treated with photon-based radiotherapy. All receptors derive from a woman in her seventies with pancreatic cancer. Each CDR3 is given with its conserved first and last residue. D genes are given only for firm matches. Only part of the rows carry a size: once, few, many, or a class if the clone is expanded.

V	J	length	D	size	CDR3	DNA
TRBV5-1	TRBJ2-3	16	TRBD2	.	CASSSGTSGYTDTQYF	TGCGCCAGCAGCTCGGGGACTAGCGGATACACAGATACGCAGTATTTT
TRBV19	TRBJ1-4	14	.	.	CASSIMSTREKLFF	TGTGCCAGTAGTATTATGAGTACTCGGGAAAAACTGTTTTTT
TRBV7-9	TRBJ1-1	14	.	.	CASSPIDLYTEAFF	TGTGCCAGCAGCCCTATTGACCTATACACTGAAGCTTTCTTT
TRBV10-3	TRBJ2-2	14	TRBD1	.	CAISEDRGTGELFF	TGTGCCATCAGTGAGGACAGGGGCACCGGGGAGCTGTTTTTT
TRBV7-8	TRBJ1-1	12	.	.	CASSPMAYEAFF	TGTGCCAGCAGCCCCATGGCGTATGAAGCTTTCTTT
TRBV4-3	TRBJ2-7	13	TRBD1	.	CASSQRQGYEQYF	TGCGCCAGCAGCCAAAGACAGGGGTACGAGCAGTACTTC
TRBV7-7	TRBJ2-7	14	.	.	CASSPGGPTYEQYF	TGTGCTAGCAGCCCAGGTGGCCCCACCTACGAGCAGTACTTC
TRBV28	TRBJ2-7	14	TRBD2	.	CASRGLAGVGEQYF	TGTGCCAGCAGGGGACTAGCGGGAGTTGGTGAGCAGTACTTC
TRBV4-1	TRBJ1-4	15	.	.	CASSHDSSTNEKLFF	TGCGCCAGCAGCCACGACAGCTCAACTAATGAAAAACTGTTTTTT
TRBV7-2	TRBJ2-2	17	.	.	CASSLFGGPANTGELFF	TGTGCCAGCAGCTTATTTGGGGGGCCGGCGAACACCGGGGAGCTGTTTTTT
TRBV5-1	TRBJ2-7	12	TRBD2	once	CASNSGGNEQYF	TGCGCCAGCAATAGCGGGGGGAACGAGCAGTACTTC
TRBV4-3	TRBJ2-3	18	TRBD2	.	CASSQDGVAGGPGDTQYF	TGCGCCAGCAGCCAAGATGGTGTCGCGGGAGGGCCGGGAGATACGCAGTATTTT
TRBV4-1	TRBJ2-3	15	.	once	CASSQRVGSTDTQYF	TGCGCCAGCAGCCAAAGGGTGGGGAGCACAGATACGCAGTATTTT
TRBV5-6	TRBJ2-1	17	TRBD2	.	CASSLALRTSGSNEQFF	TGTGCCAGCAGCTTGGCTTTAAGGACTAGCGGGAGCAATGAGCAGTTCTTC
TRBV6-1	TRBJ1-2	16	.	.	CASSVDPGPGGYGYTF	TGTGCCAGCAGTGTTGATCCGGGGCCTGGGGGTTATGGCTACACCTTC
TRBV7-3	TRBJ2-2	14	TRBD2	.	CASRGGTNTGELFF	TGTGCCAGCAGGGGAGGGACGAACACCGGGGAGCTGTTTTTT
TRBV2	TRBJ1-5	15	.	.	CASSRDFNSNQPQHF	TGTGCCAGCAGCCGGGACTTCAATAGCAATCAGCCCCAGCATTTT
TRBV4-3	TRBJ2-7	14	.	.	CASSQELKTYEQYF	TGCGCCAGCAGCCAAGAACTTAAGACCTACGAGCAGTACTTC
TRBV7-9	TRBJ1-1	16	TRBD1	.	CASSAPQGAGDTEAFF	TGTGCCAGCAGCGCCCCACAGGGGGCTGGGGACACTGAAGCTTTCTTT
TRBV28	TRBJ1-1	15	.	.	CASSFPGSRNTEAFF	TGTGCCAGCTCCTTCCCGGGATCCAGGAACACTGAAGCTTTCTTT
TRBV10-3	TRBJ2-5	15	TRBD2	.	CAISDTAGGQETQYF	TGTGCCATCAGTGACACAGCGGGAGGGCAAGAGACCCAGTACTTC
TRBV28	TRBJ2-2	14	.	.	CASQSGGNTGELFF	TGTGCCAGCCAGTCAGGCGGGAACACCGGGGAGCTGTTTTTT